This TCR beta chain was sequenced during a study of blood T cell repertoires in COVID-19 (dated by TCRdb to the early 2020s). Regarding the research as a whole: Samples from collaborators originated in the United States, Italy and Spain and spanned both the acute and convalescent phases of COVID-19. Samples were obtained from the ongoing ImmuneRACE study (first 160 participants) and from 950 to 1,500 subjects provided by 6 global collaborators. The repertoires were made available in a free public database intended to serve as a resource for research on the immune response to SARS-CoV-2. Where HLA class I and class II types were available, the types were taken from metadata supplied by the sample provider, not from assay-based typing. The sample metadata nearly always contained a de-identified subject ID, COVID-19 status, age in years and sex. The prospective study material was composed of cDNA or gDNA derived from T cells, B-cell-depleted T cells, or PBMCs. The dataset comprised deeply sampled blood TCRbeta repertoires from subjects exposed to, actively infected with, or recovered from COVID-19.

Per the germline V gene, SQVTM is the CDR1 and ANQGSEA is the CDR2. Inclusive of the bounding cysteine and phenylalanine, the CDR3 is 13 residues long. The sequence is cut down to CDR3 DNA, 39 bases in frame from base 1. Between the V and J ends, shortened by 6 bases and 2 bases respectively, the junction contains 12 bases. Summary of the overall study and its limitations: Clinical and demographic metadata were provided uncurated, with the amount varying by source and participant.

As for this clone: Its antigen remains unidentified. Base-call qualities are not available, and no considerably larger clone is one nucleotide away.

Participants in the prospective study were aged roughly 18 to 89 years, lived in about two dozen United States geographic areas, and enrolled through a virtual design. Cohort assignment in the prospective study relied on participant-reported clinical history from a screening survey and a study questionnaire. Recovered participants in ImmuneRACE Cohort 3 were defined as having two consecutive negative NP/OP PCR tests, clearance from a healthcare professional, or resolution of symptoms. In the prospective study, whole blood, serum and a nasopharyngeal or oropharyngeal swab were collected from each participant by mobile phlebotomists. Participants in the prospective study had the option to provide additional blood draws and questionnaires over an approximately 2-month period. Before DNA extraction, prospective study blood samples were shipped either frozen or at room temperature. TCRbeta CDR3 regions were amplified from genomic DNA by means of the immunoSEQ Assay, a bias-controlled multiplex PCR. Under the source paper's analysis protocol: Within the assay, amplification of reference gene primers was used to estimate how many nucleated cells each sample contained. To quantify the absolute abundance of each unique TCRbeta CDR3 rearrangement, sequence reads were collapsed and filtered. For each sample, productive Simpson clonality was calculated as the square root of Simpson's diversity index over productive rearrangements. The immuneACCESS repertoire file appears here via TCRdb, limited to in-frame rearrangements. These files lack a portion of the clones; in checked studies, under half of the deficit traces to unresolved V genes, and the cause of the others is not known. The DNA was the basis for D and trimming; V, J and clone size are from that table. This sample lists 360,000 or so clones; approximately 89% were detected once. The ten biggest clones cover 1.5% to 2% of the sample.

The receptor comes from a woman in her twenties or thirties who had recovered from COVID-19. The sequence links TRBV29-1 to TRBJ2-3, and the D gene may be TRBD1, 5 bases matching. Sequencing was performed on PBMCs or T cells enriched from blood (not recorded which). The nucleotide sequence reads TGCAGCGTCCGGACACCCTACACAGATACGCAGTATTTT. Its coded protein is CSVRTPYTDTQYF.